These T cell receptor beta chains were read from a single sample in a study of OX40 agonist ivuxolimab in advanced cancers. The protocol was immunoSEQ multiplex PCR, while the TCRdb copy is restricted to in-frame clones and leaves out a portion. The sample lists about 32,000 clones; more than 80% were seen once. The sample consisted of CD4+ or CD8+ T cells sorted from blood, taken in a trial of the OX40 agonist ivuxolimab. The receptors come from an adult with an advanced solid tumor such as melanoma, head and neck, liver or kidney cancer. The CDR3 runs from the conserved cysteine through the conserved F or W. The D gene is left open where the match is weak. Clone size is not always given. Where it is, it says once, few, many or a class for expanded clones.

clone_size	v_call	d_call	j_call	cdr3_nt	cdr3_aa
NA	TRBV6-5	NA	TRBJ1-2	TGTGCCAGCAGTTACTCGATCTGGGGAAGCTATGGCTACACCTTC	CASSYSIWGSYGYTF
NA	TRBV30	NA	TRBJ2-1	TGTGCCTGGACTCGCAGGGGATCCTACAATGAGCAGTTCTTC	CAWTRRGSYNEQFF
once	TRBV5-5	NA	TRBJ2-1	TGTGCCAGCAGCTTGGGGACGGACAATGAGCAGTTCTTC	CASSLGTDNEQFF
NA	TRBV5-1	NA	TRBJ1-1	TGCGCCAGCAGCTTGGGGGGCCTTGAAGCTTTCTTT	CASSLGGLEAFF
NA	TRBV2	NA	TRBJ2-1	TGTGCCAGCAGCGCCTACAATGAGCAGTTCTTC	CASSAYNEQFF
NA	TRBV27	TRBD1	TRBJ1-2	TGTGCCAGCAGTTCACCAGGACAGGGGAACTATGGCTACACCTTC	CASSSPGQGNYGYTF
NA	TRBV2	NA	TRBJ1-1	TGTGCCAGCACCCTGGACGGGAAGAACACTGAAGCTTTCTTT	CASTLDGKNTEAFF
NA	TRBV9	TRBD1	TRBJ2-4	TGTGCCAGCAGCGTATTACAGGGGGACATTCAGTACTTC	CASSVLQGDIQYF
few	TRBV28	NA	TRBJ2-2	TGTGCCAGCAGCTACCTTAGCACCGGGGAGCTGTTTTTT	CASSYLSTGELFF
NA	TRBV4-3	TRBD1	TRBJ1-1	TGCGCCAGCAGCCAATCCGGGACAGGGGGCTTCATGAACACTGAAGCTTTCTTT	CASSQSGTGGFMNTEAFF
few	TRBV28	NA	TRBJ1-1	TGTGCCACGTCCCGGGGACTTTGGGACACTGAAGCTTTCTTT	CATSRGLWDTEAFF
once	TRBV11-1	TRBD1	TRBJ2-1	TGTGCCAGCAGCTCCCGAGGCAACGGGGACAGAGACTTGGAGCAGTTCTTC	CASSSRGNGDRDLEQFF
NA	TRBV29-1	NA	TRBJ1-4	TGCAGCGCCGAGGGGGGTTTCGAAAAACTGTTTTTT	CSAEGGFEKLFF
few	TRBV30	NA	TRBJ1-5	TGTGCCTGGAGTGTGGGGGGCACTCAGCCCCAGCATTTT	CAWSVGGTQPQHF
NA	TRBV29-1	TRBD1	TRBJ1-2	TGCAGCGTTGAAGGGCAGGGGGCTTACTATGGGGGCTACACCTTC	CSVEGQGAYYGGYTF
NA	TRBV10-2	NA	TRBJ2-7	TGCGCCAGCAGTGACCTATACGAGCAGTACTTC	CASSDLYEQYF
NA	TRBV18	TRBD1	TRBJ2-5	TGTGCCAGCTCACCGCCGACCTGGGACAGGGGGGGACAAGAGACCCAGTACTTC	CASSPPTWDRGGQETQYF